This TCR beta chain emerged from a study of cytomegalovirus exposure and HLA in healthy donors. Study-level information: An earlier analysis identified 110 million or so unique TCR beta sequences in about 179 million T cells.

This clone was seen a few times. Its antigen is not identified. PCR involved 60 Vbeta and 13 Jbeta primers. Per the original data handling: Per a later analysis, the number of unique TCR beta chains was 75 million to 90 million, of which some 10 million were shared. TCRdb's table, derived via immunoSEQ multiplex PCR, lists solely in-frame clones and lacks some. V, J and clone size derive from that table, while D and trimming were established from the DNA sequence. The sample has about 150,000 clones, 79% seen once; the top ten hold under 4%. V was clipped by 6 bases and J by 0 bases, with 23 bases between them. Per germline, CDR1 LNHDA and CDR2 SQIVND (reference sequence). The CDR3 consists of 18 residues. Points from the study as a whole: Rare sequences made up most TCRs, while some public TCRs were found in many donors. Researchers left out some V segments, among them TRBV6-2 and TRBV6-3, as indistinguishable.

This chain connects TRBV19 to TRBJ1-1; TRBD1 is a possible D gene (6 bases). The origin of this receptor is a human donor in good health. The sequencing input was PBMCs. The CDR3 here is CASRTRGTTGPMNTEAFF. CDR3 in DNA: TGTGCCAGTAGGACGCGAGGGACAACAGGGCCGATGAACACTGAAGCTTTCTTT.